This T cell receptor (beta chain) emerged from a study of long-term antiretroviral therapy in people with HIV. General observations from the study: In the period from the mid-2000s to the late 2010s, blood was collected, possibly under older ART regimens. At every time point, clones expanded before ART dominated the repertoire.

A word on this clone: What it binds is unknown.

The libraries were made with immunoSEQ v3.0 at survey level. Clones were sequenced by immunoSEQ multiplex PCR, and TCRdb holds only the in-frame ones, with some missing. The sample gives about 30,000 clones, 75% to 95% of which show up once; about 4.5% is in the top ten. Per individual, the PBMC samples numbered at least one pre-ART and at least two post-ART. The junction had 17 bases not matched to a gene; V was cut back by 2 bases and J by 5 bases. The germline V gene has CDR1 ENHRY and CDR2 SYGVKD. The CDR3 has 18 amino acids. The sample was unsorted PBMCs, taken around 5 years after starting antiretroviral therapy. This rearrangement joins TRBV10-3 to TRBJ2-7; 8 nucleotides match TRBD1. The sequence came from a woman in her thirties or forties with HIV. The CDR3 loop reads CAISEPLPGRGHEHEQYF. As DNA, the CDR3 is TGTGCCATCAGTGAGCCCCTTCCCGGCAGGGGGCATGAGCACGAGCAGTACTTC.